This passage covers 29 T cell receptor beta chains from one sample sequenced in a study of cytomegalovirus exposure and HLA in healthy donors. Libraries were prepared by immunoSEQ multiplex PCR; TCRdb keeps only in-frame clonotypes and omits some of them. The sample records hundreds of thousands of clones, roughly 84% being singletons. Sequencing used PBMCs. These receptors were obtained from a young woman in good health and CMV-seropositive.

This clone was seen only once. The chain links TRBV19 to TRBJ1-1; 8 nucleotides agree with TRBD1. Unmatched junction bases numbered 6, after V lost 8 bases and J lost 1 base. This CDR3 is 14 amino acids long. CDR1 is LNHDA, CDR2 SQIVND, per germline (reference sequence). The CDR3 nucleotides are TGTGCCAGTGACCAGGGGGCAGCGAACACTGAAGCTTTCTTT. Residues: CASDQGAANTEAFF.

Here the CDR3 reads CASTRTGGDYGYTF. DNA for the CDR3: TGTGCCAGCACCAGGACAGGGGGAGACTATGGCTACACCTTC. The chain couples TRBV6-5 to TRBJ1-2; TRBD1 matches 10 bases. V lost 7 bases, J lost 3 bases, and 5 bases stayed unmatched. This CDR3 contains 14 residues. Germline V CDR1 and CDR2: MNHEY, SVGAGI.

The chain is built from TRBV4-1 and TRBJ1-5; TRBD1 agrees at 9 bases. After removal of 1 base from V and 2 bases from J, the junction contained 0 bases not matched to a gene. This CDR3 contains 15 residues. CDR1 is MGHRA and CDR2 is YSYEKL in the germline V gene. CDR3 residues: CASSQGDRGNQPQHF. The CDR3 bases are TGCGCCAGCAGCCAAGGGGACAGGGGCAATCAGCCCCAGCATTTT.

This chain uses TRBV27 with TRBJ2-7; TRBD2 aligns across 8 bases. With V trimmed by 6 bases and J by 6 bases, 10 bases remained unmatched. CDR1 MNHEY and CDR2 SMNVEV come from the germline V gene (reference sequence). This CDR3 is 14 amino acids long. The CDR3 loop is CASSATGTSPEQYF. In nucleotides, the CDR3 is TGTGCCAGCAGCGCGACCGGGACTAGTCCCGAGCAGTACTTC.

This clone has just one count. Different DNA sequences within this sample yield the same CDR3. This chain connects TRBV2 to TRBJ1-4; no clear D. The CDR3 spans 14 residues. CDR1 is SNHLY, CDR2 FYNNEI, per germline. Between the trimmed V and J ends, which lost 3 bases and 0 bases, there was a span of 5 bases. Here the CDR3 reads CASSDSTTNEKLFF. The CDR3 region has the DNA TGTGCCAGCAGTGATTCAACAACTAATGAAAAACTGTTTTTT.

V and J are TRBV30 and TRBJ2-7; 11 bases line up with TRBD1. Trimming took 3 bases from V and 7 from J; bases not matched to a gene: 5. The germline gives CDR1 GTSNPN, CDR2 SVGIG (reference sequence). The CDR3 length is 13 residues. This chain's CDR3 is CAWRDRGLGEQYF. The CDR3 nucleotides are TGTGCCTGGAGGGACAGGGGGCTAGGGGAGCAGTACTTC.

This chain joins TRBV28 and TRBJ1-2; D is ambiguous. The V end lost 6 bases, the J end lost 0 bases, and 5 bases lay between the germline ends. Germline CDR1 and CDR2: MDHEN and SYDVKM. CDR3 size: 12 residues. The CDR3 spells CASSSSNYGYTF. CDR3 in DNA: TGTGCCAGCAGCTCCTCTAACTATGGCTACACCTTC.

The chain combines TRBV19 with TRBJ2-7, with 12 bases that match TRBD2. The V and J ends lost 6 bases and 6 bases, in that order; junction bases with no gene match: 9. The germline gives CDR1 LNHDA, CDR2 SQIVND (reference sequence). CDR3 length equals 15 residues. The CDR3 bases are TGTGCCAGTAGCCCCCTAGCGGGAGGGCCCATCGAGCAGTACTTC. Its translation is CASSPLAGGPIEQYF. Full variable domain (rest looked up from reference TRBV19 and TRBJ2-7): DGGITQSPKYLFRKEGQNVTLSCEQNLNHDAMYWYRQDPGQGLRLIYYSQIVNDFQKGDIAEGYSVSREKKESFPLTVTSAQKNPTAFYLCASSPLAGGPIEQYFGPGTRLTVT.

The chain uses TRBV6-5 and TRBJ1-1, with D unclear. The V and J ends lost 2 bases and 8 bases respectively, with 18 bases between them. Germline assignment: CDR1 MNHEY and CDR2 SVGAGI. CDR3 length: 15 amino acids. CDR3 protein: CASSYARLYKEEAFF. CDR3 sequence (DNA): TGTGCCAGCAGTTACGCCAGGTTGTATAAAGAGGAAGCTTTCTTT.

This clone has only a few counts. The chain couples TRBV5-1 to TRBJ1-4, with 7 nucleotides matching TRBD1. Germline assignment: CDR1 SGHRS and CDR2 YFSETQ. The CDR3 runs to 15 residues. V was pared by 3 bases and J by 5 bases, with 7 bases of the junction left unmatched. CDR3 region: CASSYLGTENEKLFF. CDR3 DNA: TGCGCCAGCAGCTATCTCGGGACAGAGAATGAAAAACTGTTTTTT.

The chain carries TRBV28 and TRBJ2-3; TRBD2 might be the D (5 bases). Germline V lookup: CDR1 MDHEN, CDR2 SYDVKM. The CDR3 sequence is 13 residues long. V was shortened by 5 bases and J by 3 bases, with 9 bases between the two germline ends. CDR3 DNA: TGTGCCAGCAGTACCCGGAGGACAGATACGCAGTATTTT. Protein sequence: CASSTRRTDTQYF.

Only one count was recorded for this clone. CDR3: CANRGAGRYGYTF. The CDR3 region has the DNA TGTGCCAATAGAGGCGCAGGGCGATACGGCTACACCTTC. This chain joins TRBV6-5 and TRBJ1-2; maybe TRBD1 (5 bases). The CDR3 runs to 13 residues. The V and J ends lost 10 bases and 8 bases respectively, with 20 bases between them. CDR1 is MNHEY and CDR2 is SVGAGI in the germline V gene.

This clone was observed once. The chain is built from TRBV19 and TRBJ1-4; the match to TRBD1 covers 11 bases. The V and J ends lost 3 bases and 7 bases, in that order; junction bases with no gene match: 4. The CDR3 contains 15 residues. Germline CDR1 LNHDA, CDR2 SQIVND (reference sequence). CDR3 region: CASSIGQGASEKLFF. CDR3 bases: TGTGCCAGTAGTATCGGACAGGGGGCGTCTGAAAAACTGTTTTTT.

V gene TRBV6-4 combines with J gene TRBJ2-2; no definite D call. This CDR3 contains 13 residues. Trimming shortened V by 3 bases and J by 3 bases, and 5 bases separated the two germline ends. CDR1 is MRHNA and CDR2 is SNTAGT in the germline V gene. CDR3 coding DNA: TGTGCCAGCAGTGAGATAGACACCGGGGAGCTGTTTTTT. It translates to CASSEIDTGELFF.

J is TRBJ2-1 and V is TRBV18; 7 bases are a match to TRBD1. Germline V lookup: CDR1 KGHSH, CDR2 LQKENI. After removal of 3 bases from V and 0 bases from J, the junction contained 2 bases not matched to a gene. The length of the CDR3 is 15 residues. CDR3 in amino acids: CASSPTGTSYNEQFF. DNA for the CDR3: TGTGCCAGCTCACCGACAGGGACCTCCTACAATGAGCAGTTCTTC.

This rearrangement joins TRBV6-1 to TRBJ1-3, with 8 bases fitting TRBD1. The CDR3 covers 15 residues. Germline CDR1 MNHNS, CDR2 SASEGT. Trimming cost V 0 bases and J 4 bases; bases outside gene matches: 2. CDR3 sequence reads: CASSEARGRGNTIYF. CDR3 bases: TGTGCCAGCAGTGAAGCCAGGGGGCGAGGAAACACCATATATTTT.

V is TRBV27 and J is TRBJ2-4; 9 bases fit TRBD1. Germline V gene sequence: CDR1 MNHEY, CDR2 SMNVEV (reference sequence). V shed 5 bases and J 7 bases; nucleotides not matched to a gene: 9. The CDR3 contains 15 residues. CDR3 coding DNA: TGTGCCAGCAGTAACCTGGGACAGGGTAGGAACATTCAGTACTTC. This codes for CASSNLGQGRNIQYF.

V and J are TRBV27 and TRBJ2-7, with D perhaps TRBD1 (6 bases). The CDR3 loop spans 15 amino acids. Between the trimmed V and J ends, which lost 0 bases and 2 bases, there was a span of 11 bases. CDR1 is MNHEY, CDR2 SMNVEV, per germline (reference sequence). CDR3 bases: TGTGCCAGCAGTTTATCGCCGGGACATCCCTACGAGCAGTACTTC. It codes for CASSLSPGHPYEQYF.

This clone was counted only a few times. The chain uses TRBV27 and TRBJ2-7; D may be TRBD2 (5 bases). This CDR3 has 18 residues. Germline loops: CDR1 MNHEY, CDR2 SMNVEV (reference sequence). Trimming removed 0 bases from V and 5 bases from J, with 23 bases in between. CDR3 amino acids: CASSLSYGGSLGIHEQYF. Written as DNA, the CDR3 is TGTGCCAGCAGTTTATCGTACGGAGGATCACTAGGAATCCACGAGCAGTACTTC.

This clone was detected only a few times. The J gene is TRBJ1-1, the V gene TRBV11-2; D possibly corresponds to TRBD1 (6 bases). The CDR3 contains 13 residues. CDR1 SGHAT and CDR2 FQNNGV come from the germline V gene. V was shortened by 5 bases and J by 4 bases, with 11 bases between the two germline ends. CDR3 region: CASSGQGFTEAFF. The CDR3 DNA is TGTGCCAGCAGCGGGCAGGGGTTCACTGAAGCTTTCTTT.

The chain uses TRBV11-2 and TRBJ2-2, with TRBD2 identical over 10 bases. V trimming: 4 bases; J trimming: 3 bases; junction bases outside the gene matches: 11. Per the germline V gene, CDR1 is SGHAT and CDR2 is FQNNGV. This CDR3 has 18 amino acids. The CDR3 sequence: CASSSPWRTSGYTGELFF. The DNA for the CDR3 is TGTGCCAGCAGCTCTCCCTGGAGGACTAGCGGATACACCGGGGAGCTGTTTTTT.

The rearrangement joins TRBV9 to TRBJ1-1; D possibly corresponds to TRBD1 (5 bases). CDR3 size: 14 residues. Germline loops: CDR1 SGDLS, CDR2 YYNGEE. V was clipped by 0 bases and J by 7 bases, with 13 bases between them. The CDR3 is CASSVDGGLNEAFF. The CDR3 DNA reads as TGTGCCAGCAGCGTAGATGGGGGGTTGAATGAAGCTTTCTTT.

The chain combines TRBV29-1 with TRBJ2-5; weak D call: TRBD1 (5 bases). This CDR3 has 12 amino acids. In germline, CDR1 is SQVTM, CDR2 ANQGSEA. V shed 3 bases and J shed 5 bases, with 10 bases lying between them. CDR3 residues: CSVEAGMETQYF. The CDR3 nucleotides are TGCAGCGTTGAGGCAGGGATGGAGACCCAGTACTTC.

The gene calls are TRBV5-6 and TRBJ2-2; weak D call: TRBD2 (5 bases). The CDR3 contains 16 residues. V was pared by 1 base and J by 4 bases, with 14 bases between. Germline values: CDR1 SGHDT, CDR2 YYEEEE. CDR3 nucleotides: TGTGCCAGCAGCTTGACCGTGGAGGCGGGCACCGGGGAGCTGTTTTTT. As protein: CASSLTVEAGTGELFF.

CDR3 sequence (DNA): TGCGCCAGCAGCCTGACCAGGGGTAGCAATCAGCCCCAGCATTTT. It yields the protein CASSLTRGSNQPQHF. The chain couples TRBV4-1 to TRBJ1-5; TRBD1 is a possible D gene (6 bases). V lost 4 bases to trimming and J lost 0 bases, with 10 bases between them. The CDR3 has 15 residues. Per the germline V gene, CDR1 is MGHRA and CDR2 is YSYEKL.

A note on this clone: Relative to the germline gene, one junction end is altered; a read error may explain this. The V and J genes are TRBV28 and TRBJ2-7; D gene uncertain. From germline, CDR1 is MDHEN and CDR2 SYDVKM. This CDR3 contains 12 residues. CDR3 loop: CASSLISHEQYF. The DNA for the CDR3 is TGTGCCAGCAGTTTAATCTCCCACGAGCAGTACTTC.

The gene calls are TRBV5-4 and TRBJ2-7, with 8 nucleotides matching TRBD1. The CDR3 extends over 15 amino acids. J lost 3 bases, V lost 4 bases, and 9 bases had no gene match. Germline CDR1 is SGHNT and CDR2 is YYREEE (reference sequence). CDR3 coding DNA: TGTGCCAGCAGCCGCCCGGACAGGGTGCTCTACGAGCAGTACTTC. It translates to CASSRPDRVLYEQYF.

The chain has TRBV28 and TRBJ1-3, with D hard to call. This CDR3 region has 14 residues. The germline CDR1 and CDR2 sequences are MDHEN and SYDVKM. V was trimmed by 3 bases and J by 5 bases, leaving 11 bases between them. The DNA of the CDR3 is TGTGCCAGCAGTTTTCTTGAGCTAAGAAACACCATATATTTT. Its protein is CASSFLELRNTIYF. The complete variable domain, with remaining parts taken from reference TRBV28 and TRBJ1-3, reads DVKVTQSSRYLVKRTGEKVFLECVQDMDHENMFWYRQDPGLGLRLIYFSYDVKMKEKGDIPEGYSVSREKKERFSLILESASTNQTSMYLCASSFLELRNTIYFGEGSWLTVV.

The rearrangement links TRBV4-2 to TRBJ2-7, with 10 bases fitting TRBD2. The CDR3 is 16 residues long. V lost 0 bases and J lost 4; bases outside the gene matches: 6. Per the germline V gene, CDR1 is LGHNA and CDR2 is YNFKEQ. CDR3 nucleotides: TGTGCCAGCAGCCAAGAACTAGCGGGATCTAGATACGAGCAGTACTTC. It specifies CASSQELAGSRYEQYF.